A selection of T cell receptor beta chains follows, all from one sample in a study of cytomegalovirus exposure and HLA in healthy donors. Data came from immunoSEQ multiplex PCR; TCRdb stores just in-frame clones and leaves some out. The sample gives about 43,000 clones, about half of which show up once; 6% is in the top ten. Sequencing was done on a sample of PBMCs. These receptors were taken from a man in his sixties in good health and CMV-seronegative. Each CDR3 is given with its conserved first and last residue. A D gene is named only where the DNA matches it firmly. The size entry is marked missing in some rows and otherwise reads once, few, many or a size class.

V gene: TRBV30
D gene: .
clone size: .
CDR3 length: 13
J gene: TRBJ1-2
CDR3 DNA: TGTGCCTGGTCCGGGGGGCGCAACTATGGCTACACCTTC
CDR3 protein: CAWSGGRNYGYTF

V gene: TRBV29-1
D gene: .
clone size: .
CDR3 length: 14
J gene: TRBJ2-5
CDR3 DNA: TGCAGCGCTGGCAACTGGGCGAAGGAAGAGACCCAGTACTTC
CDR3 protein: CSAGNWAKEETQYF

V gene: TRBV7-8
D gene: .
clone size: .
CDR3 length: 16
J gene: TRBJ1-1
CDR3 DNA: TGTGCCAGCAGCTTAGTTGAGTACAGTCTTGGCACTGAAGCTTTCTTT
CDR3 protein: CASSLVEYSLGTEAFF

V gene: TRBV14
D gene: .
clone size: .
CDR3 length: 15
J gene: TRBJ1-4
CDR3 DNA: TGTGCCAGCAGTTTCACTCGCGGTTATAATGAAAAACTGTTTTTT
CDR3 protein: CASSFTRGYNEKLFF

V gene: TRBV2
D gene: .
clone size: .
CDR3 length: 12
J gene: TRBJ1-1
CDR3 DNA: TGTGCCAGCAGTGAACAAAACACTGAAGCTTTCTTT
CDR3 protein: CASSEQNTEAFF

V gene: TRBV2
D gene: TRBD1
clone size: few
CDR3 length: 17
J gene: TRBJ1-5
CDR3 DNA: TGTGCCAGCAGCTATAAACCGGGACAGGGTAACGCTCAGCCCCAGCATTTT
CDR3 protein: CASSYKPGQGNAQPQHF

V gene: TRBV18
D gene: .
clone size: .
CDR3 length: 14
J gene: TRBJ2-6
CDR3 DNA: TGTGCCAGCTCACCACTGGAGGGCACCAACGTCCTGACTTTC
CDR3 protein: CASSPLEGTNVLTF

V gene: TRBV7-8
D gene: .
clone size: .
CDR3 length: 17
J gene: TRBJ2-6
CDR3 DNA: TGTGCCAGCAGCTTAGGCAACAGGAACTGGGGGGCCAACGTCCTGACTTTC
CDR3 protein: CASSLGNRNWGANVLTF

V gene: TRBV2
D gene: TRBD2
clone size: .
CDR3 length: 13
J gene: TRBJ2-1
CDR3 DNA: TGTGCCAGCGAGGGACTAGCGGGAGGGGAGCAGTTCTTC
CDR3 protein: CASEGLAGGEQFF

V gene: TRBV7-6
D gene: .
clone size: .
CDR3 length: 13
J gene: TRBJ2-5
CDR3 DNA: TGTGCCAGCAGCAGGACTCGGGGAGGGACCCAGTACTTC
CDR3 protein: CASSRTRGGTQYF

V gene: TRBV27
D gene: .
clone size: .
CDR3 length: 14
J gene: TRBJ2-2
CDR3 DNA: TGTGCCAGCAGTCCCACCAGGGGCACCGGGGAGCTGTTTTTT
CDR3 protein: CASSPTRGTGELFF

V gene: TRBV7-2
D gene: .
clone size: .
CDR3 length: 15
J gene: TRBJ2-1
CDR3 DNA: TGTGCCAGCAGCCCGGAAGGCGGCTCCTACAATGAGCAGTTCTTC
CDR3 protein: CASSPEGGSYNEQFF

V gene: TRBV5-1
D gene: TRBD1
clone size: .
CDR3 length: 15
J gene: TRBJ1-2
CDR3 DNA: TGCGCCAGCAGCCTCGGGACAGCAACTAACTATGGCTACACCTTC
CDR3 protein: CASSLGTATNYGYTF

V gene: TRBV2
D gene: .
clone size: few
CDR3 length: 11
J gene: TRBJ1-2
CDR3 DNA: TGTGCCATCGGACAGAGAGGCGGCTACACCTTC
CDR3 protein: CAIGQRGGYTF

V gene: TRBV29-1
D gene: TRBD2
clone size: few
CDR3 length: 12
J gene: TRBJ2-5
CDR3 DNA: TGCAGCGTTACTAGCGGGAGTGAGACCCAGTACTTC
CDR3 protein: CSVTSGSETQYF

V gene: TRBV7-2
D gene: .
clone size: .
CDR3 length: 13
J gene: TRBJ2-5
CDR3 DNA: TGTGCCAGCAGCGTTAGTTTCCAAGAGACCCAGTACTTC
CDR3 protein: CASSVSFQETQYF

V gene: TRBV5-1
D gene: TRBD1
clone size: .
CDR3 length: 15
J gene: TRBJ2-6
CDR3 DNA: TGCGCCAGCAGCTGGCAGGGGGAAGGGGCCAACGTCCTGACTTTC
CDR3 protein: CASSWQGEGANVLTF

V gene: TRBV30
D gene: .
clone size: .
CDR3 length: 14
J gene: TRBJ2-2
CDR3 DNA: TGTGCCTGGAGTCTGATGGCGGGAACCGGGGAGCTGTTTTTT
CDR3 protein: CAWSLMAGTGELFF

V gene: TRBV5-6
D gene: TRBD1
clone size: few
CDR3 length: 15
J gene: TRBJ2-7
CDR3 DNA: TGTGCCAGCAGCCGATTTGGGACAGGGGTCTACGAGCAGTACTTC
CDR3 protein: CASSRFGTGVYEQYF

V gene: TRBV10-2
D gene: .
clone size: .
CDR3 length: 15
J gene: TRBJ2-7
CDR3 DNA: TGCGCCAGCAGCCTACAGGGGAGCGGGTTCGACGAGCAGTACTTC
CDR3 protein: CASSLQGSGFDEQYF

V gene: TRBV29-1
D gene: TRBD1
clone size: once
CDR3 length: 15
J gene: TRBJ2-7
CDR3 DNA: TGCAGCGTTGAAGGGGGAAAGGGGGCTAGTGACGAGCAGTACTTC
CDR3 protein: CSVEGGKGASDEQYF

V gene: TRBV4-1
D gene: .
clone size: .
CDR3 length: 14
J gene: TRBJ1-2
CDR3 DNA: TGCGCCAGTTCTCCCCAGGAATTAAACTATGGCTACACCTTC
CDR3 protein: CASSPQELNYGYTF

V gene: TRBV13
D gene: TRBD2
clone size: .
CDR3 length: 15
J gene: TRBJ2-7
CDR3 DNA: TGTGCCAGCAGCCCTAGCGGGAGGGGCATTTACGAGCAGTACTTC
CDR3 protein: CASSPSGRGIYEQYF

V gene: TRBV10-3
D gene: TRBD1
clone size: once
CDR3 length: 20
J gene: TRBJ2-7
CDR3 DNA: TGTGCCATCAGTGAAGGGGGACAGGGAGAAGGAAGGTTCAATCTCTACGAGCAGTACTTC
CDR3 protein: CAISEGGQGEGRFNLYEQYF

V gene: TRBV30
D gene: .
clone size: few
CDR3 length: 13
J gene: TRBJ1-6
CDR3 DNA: TGTGCCTGGAAAGGACAGAGTAATTCACCCCTCCACTTT
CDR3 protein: CAWKGQSNSPLHF

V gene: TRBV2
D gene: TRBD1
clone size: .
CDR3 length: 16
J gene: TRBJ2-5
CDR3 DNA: TGTGCCAGCAGTGTCAATCTACTGACAGGGGGGGAGACCCAGTACTTC
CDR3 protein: CASSVNLLTGGETQYF

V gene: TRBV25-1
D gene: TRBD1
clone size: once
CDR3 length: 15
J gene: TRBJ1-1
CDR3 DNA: TGTGCCAGCAGTCCGCTTGACAGGGGATTAACTGAAGCTTTCTTT
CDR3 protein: CASSPLDRGLTEAFF

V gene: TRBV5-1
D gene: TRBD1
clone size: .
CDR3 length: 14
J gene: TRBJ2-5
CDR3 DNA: TGCGCCAGCAGCCACCTGGGACAGGGAGAGACCCAGTACTTC
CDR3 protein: CASSHLGQGETQYF

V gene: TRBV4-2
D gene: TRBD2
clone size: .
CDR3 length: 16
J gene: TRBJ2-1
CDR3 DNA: TGTGCCAGCAGCCAAGAGGGACTAGCTTTGGTAAATGAGCAGTTCTTC
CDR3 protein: CASSQEGLALVNEQFF

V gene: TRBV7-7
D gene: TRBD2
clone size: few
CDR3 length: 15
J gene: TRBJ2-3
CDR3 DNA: TGTGCCAGCAGCTTAGGGCGGACTAGCGAGGATACGCAGTATTTT
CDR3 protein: CASSLGRTSEDTQYF

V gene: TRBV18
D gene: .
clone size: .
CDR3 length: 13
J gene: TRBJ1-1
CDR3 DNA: TGTGCCAGCTCACCAGACAGGTCCACTGAAGCTTTCTTT
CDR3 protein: CASSPDRSTEAFF

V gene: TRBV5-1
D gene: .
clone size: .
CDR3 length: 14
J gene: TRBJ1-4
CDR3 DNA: TGCGCCAGCAGCTTCACAGGGTCTAATGAAAAACTGTTTTTT
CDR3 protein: CASSFTGSNEKLFF

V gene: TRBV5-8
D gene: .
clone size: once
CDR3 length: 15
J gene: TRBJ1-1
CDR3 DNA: TGTGCCAGCAGCAGGACGCGGGGGGGACCAACTGAAGCTTTCTTT
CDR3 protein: CASSRTRGGPTEAFF

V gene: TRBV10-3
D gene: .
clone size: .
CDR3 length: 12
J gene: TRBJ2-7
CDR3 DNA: TGTGTCACGTCGGGGGGCACCTACGAGCAGTACTTC
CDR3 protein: CVTSGGTYEQYF

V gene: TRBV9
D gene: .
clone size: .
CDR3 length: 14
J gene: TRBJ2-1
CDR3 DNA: TGTGCCAGCAGCTCTAGACCACTCGAGAATGAGCAGTTCTTC
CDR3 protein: CASSSRPLENEQFF

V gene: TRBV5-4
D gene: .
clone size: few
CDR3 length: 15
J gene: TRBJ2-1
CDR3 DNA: TGTGCCAGCAGCTCGGCGGGAAGCTCCTACAATGAGCAGTTCTTC
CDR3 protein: CASSSAGSSYNEQFF

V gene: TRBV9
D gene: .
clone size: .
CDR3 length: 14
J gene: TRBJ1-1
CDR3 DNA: TGTGCCAGCAGCCCTCAACAGGGGAACACTGAAGCTTTCTTT
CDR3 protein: CASSPQQGNTEAFF

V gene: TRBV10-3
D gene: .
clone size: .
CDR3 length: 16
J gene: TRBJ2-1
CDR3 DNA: TGTGCCATCAGTGAGGGAGGGGACAGTTCCTACAATGAGCAGTTCTTC
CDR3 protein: CAISEGGDSSYNEQFF

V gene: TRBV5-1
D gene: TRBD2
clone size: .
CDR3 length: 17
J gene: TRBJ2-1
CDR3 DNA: TGCGCCAGCAGCCCCCCGCCAGCGGGAGAGGCCTACAATGAGCAGTTCTTC
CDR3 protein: CASSPPPAGEAYNEQFF

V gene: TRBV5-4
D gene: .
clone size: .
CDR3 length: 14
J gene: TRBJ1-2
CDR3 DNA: TGTGCCAGCAGCTTTGCTCAGGCAATCTATGGCTACACCTTC
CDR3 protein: CASSFAQAIYGYTF

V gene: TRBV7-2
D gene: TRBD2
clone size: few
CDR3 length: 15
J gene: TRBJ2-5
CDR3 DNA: TGTGCCAGCAGCTGGGGGGCTAGCGGGCAAGAGACCCAGTACTTC
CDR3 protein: CASSWGASGQETQYF

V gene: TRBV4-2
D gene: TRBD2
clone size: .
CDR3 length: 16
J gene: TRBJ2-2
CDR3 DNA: TGTGCCAGCAGCCAAGAACTAGCGGGAGACACCGGGGAGCTGTTTTTT
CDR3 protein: CASSQELAGDTGELFF

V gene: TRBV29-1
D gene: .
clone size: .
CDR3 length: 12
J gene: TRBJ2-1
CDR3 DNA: TGCAGCGTTGAGGGCCCCTACAATGAGCAGTTCTTC
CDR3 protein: CSVEGPYNEQFF

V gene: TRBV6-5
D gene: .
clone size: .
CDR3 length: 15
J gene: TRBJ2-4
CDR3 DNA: TGTGCCAGCGGCCCCCCAGGCGGGGTAAAAAACATTCAGTACTTC
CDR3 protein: CASGPPGGVKNIQYF

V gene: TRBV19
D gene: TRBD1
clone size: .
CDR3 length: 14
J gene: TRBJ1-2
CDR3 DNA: TGTGCCAGTAGTACTCGGGACAGGCTCTATGGCTACACCTTC
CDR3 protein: CASSTRDRLYGYTF

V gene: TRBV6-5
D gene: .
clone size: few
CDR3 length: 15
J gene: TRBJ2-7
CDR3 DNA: TGTGCCAGCAACTCCGGAGCCGACAGGACCAACGAGCAGTACTTC
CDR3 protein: CASNSGADRTNEQYF

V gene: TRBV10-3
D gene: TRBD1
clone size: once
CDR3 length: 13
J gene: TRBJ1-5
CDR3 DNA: TGTGCCATCAGCGAGGACAGGGCTCAGCCCCAGCATTTT
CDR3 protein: CAISEDRAQPQHF

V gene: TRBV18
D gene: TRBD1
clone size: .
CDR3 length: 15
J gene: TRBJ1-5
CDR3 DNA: TGTGCCAGCTCACCAGCGACAGGGGATGATCAGCCCCAGCATTTT
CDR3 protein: CASSPATGDDQPQHF

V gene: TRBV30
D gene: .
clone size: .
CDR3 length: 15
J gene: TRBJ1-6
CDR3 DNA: TGTGCCTGGAAACACTCAGCAGGGGCCGGTTCACCCCTCCACTTT
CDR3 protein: CAWKHSAGAGSPLHF

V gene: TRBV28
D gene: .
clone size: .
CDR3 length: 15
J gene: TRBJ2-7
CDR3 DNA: TGTGCCAGCAGTTACGGGGGTAGCGGACCCTACGAGCAGTACTTC
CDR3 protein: CASSYGGSGPYEQYF

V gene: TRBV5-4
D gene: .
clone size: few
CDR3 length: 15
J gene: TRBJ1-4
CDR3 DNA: TGTGCCAGCAGCTCCCCTGGGAGGGGAAATGAAAAACTGTTTTTT
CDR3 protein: CASSSPGRGNEKLFF

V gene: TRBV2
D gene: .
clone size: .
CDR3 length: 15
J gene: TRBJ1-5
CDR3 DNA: TGTGCCAGCAGCCGCGCGGACAGCTTCAATCAGCCCCAGCATTTT
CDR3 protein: CASSRADSFNQPQHF

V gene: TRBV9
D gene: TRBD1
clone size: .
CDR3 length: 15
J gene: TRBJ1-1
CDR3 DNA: TGTGCCAGCAGTGTTACAGGGGATCAGTACACTGAAGCTTTCTTT
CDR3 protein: CASSVTGDQYTEAFF

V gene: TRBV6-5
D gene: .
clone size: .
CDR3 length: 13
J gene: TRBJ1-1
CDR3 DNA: TGTGCCAGCAGCTTAGGGGGGGACACTGAAGCTTTCTTT
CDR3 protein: CASSLGGDTEAFF

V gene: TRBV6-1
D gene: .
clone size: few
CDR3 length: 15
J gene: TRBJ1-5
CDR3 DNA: TGTGCCAGCAGTGAGGGCAGAAATAGCAATCAGCCCCAGCATTTT
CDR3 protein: CASSEGRNSNQPQHF

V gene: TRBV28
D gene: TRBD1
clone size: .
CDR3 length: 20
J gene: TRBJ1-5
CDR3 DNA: TGTGCCAGCAGTCTCCAGAAGAGGACAGGGAACCGACATAGCAATCAGCCCCAGCATTTT
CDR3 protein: CASSLQKRTGNRHSNQPQHF

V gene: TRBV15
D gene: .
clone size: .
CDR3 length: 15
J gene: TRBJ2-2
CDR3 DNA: TGTGCCACCAGCAGAGCTCCCGCGAACACCGGGGAGCTGTTTTTT
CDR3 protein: CATSRAPANTGELFF

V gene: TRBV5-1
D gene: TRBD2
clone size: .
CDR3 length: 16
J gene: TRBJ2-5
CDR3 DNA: TGCGCCAGCAGCTCCGGGGGTAGCGGGACCCAAGAGACCCAGTACTTC
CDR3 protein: CASSSGGSGTQETQYF

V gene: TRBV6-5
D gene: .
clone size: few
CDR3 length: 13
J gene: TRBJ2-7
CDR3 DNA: TGTGCCAGCAGCGTAGAGGCCGGCTACGAGCAGTACTTC
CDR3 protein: CASSVEAGYEQYF